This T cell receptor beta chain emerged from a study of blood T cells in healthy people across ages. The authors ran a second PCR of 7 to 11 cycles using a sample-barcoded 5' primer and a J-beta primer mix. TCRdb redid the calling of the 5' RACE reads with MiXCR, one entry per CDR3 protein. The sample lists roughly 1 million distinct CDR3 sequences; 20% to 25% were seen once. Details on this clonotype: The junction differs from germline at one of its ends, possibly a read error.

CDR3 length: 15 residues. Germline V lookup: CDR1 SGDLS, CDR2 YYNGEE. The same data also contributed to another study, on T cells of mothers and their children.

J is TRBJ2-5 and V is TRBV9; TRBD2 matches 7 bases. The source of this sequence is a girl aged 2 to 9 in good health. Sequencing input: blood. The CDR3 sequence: CASSVVASGGNERFF. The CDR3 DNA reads TGTGCCAGCAGCGTAGTGGCTAGCGGCGGTAATGAGCGGTTCTTC.